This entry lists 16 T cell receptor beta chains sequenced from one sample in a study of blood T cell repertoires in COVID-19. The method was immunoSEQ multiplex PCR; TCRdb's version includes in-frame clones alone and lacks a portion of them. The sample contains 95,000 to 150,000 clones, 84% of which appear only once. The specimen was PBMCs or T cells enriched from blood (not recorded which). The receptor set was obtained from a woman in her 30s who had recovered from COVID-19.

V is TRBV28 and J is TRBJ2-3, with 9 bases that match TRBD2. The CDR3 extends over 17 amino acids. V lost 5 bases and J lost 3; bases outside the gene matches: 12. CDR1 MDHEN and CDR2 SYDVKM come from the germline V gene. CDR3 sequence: CASSPAGASGMTDTQYF. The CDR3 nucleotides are TGTGCCAGCAGTCCCGCCGGAGCTAGCGGGATGACAGATACGCAGTATTTT.

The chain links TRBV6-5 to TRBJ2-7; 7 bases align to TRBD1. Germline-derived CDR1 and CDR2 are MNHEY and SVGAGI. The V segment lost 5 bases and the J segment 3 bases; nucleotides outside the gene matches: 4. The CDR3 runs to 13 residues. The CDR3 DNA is TGTGCCAGCAGTCTTACAGGGGTCTACGAGCAGTACTTC. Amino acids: CASSLTGVYEQYF.

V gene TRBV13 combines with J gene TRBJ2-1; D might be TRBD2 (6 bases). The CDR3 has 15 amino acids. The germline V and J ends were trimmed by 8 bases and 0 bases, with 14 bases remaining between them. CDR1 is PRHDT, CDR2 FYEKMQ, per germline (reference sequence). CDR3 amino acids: CASPTEGSSYNEQFF. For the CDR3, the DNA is TGTGCCAGCCCCACGGAGGGGAGCTCCTACAATGAGCAGTTCTTC.

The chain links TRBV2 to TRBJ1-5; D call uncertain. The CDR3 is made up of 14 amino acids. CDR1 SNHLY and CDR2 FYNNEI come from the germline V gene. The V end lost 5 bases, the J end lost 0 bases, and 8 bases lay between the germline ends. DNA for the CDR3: TGTGCCAGCAGTCCTCACAGTAGCAATCAGCCCCAGCATTTT. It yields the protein CASSPHSSNQPQHF.

As DNA, the CDR3 is TGTGCCAGCCAAGGACTAGCGGACACCGGGGAGCTGTTTTTT. It encodes CASQGLADTGELFF. The chain employs TRBV28 and TRBJ2-2; 10 nucleotides match TRBD2. Germline-derived CDR1 and CDR2 are MDHEN and SYDVKM. The CDR3 sequence is 14 residues long. Trimming took 8 bases from V and 3 from J; bases not matched to a gene: 3.

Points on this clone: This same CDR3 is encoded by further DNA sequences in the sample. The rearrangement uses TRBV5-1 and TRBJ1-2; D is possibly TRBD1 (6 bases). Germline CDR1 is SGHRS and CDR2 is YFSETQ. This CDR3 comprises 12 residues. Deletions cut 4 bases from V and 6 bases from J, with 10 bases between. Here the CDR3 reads CASSLQGNGYTF. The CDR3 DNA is TGCGCCAGCAGCCTACAGGGAAATGGCTACACCTTC.

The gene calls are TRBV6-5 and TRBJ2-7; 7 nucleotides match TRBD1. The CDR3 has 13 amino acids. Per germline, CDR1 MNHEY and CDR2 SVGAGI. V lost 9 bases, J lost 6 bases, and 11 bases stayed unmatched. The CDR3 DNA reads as TGTGCCAGAAGGGGGCTAATAGTCGGCGAGCAGTACTTC. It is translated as CARRGLIVGEQYF.

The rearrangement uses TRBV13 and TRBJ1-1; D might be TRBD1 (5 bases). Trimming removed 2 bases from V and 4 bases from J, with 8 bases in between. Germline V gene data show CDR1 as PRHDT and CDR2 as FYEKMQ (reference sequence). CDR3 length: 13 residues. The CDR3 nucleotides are TGTGCCAGCAGCTTAATGGGGGGCACTGAAGCTTTCTTT. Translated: CASSLMGGTEAFF.

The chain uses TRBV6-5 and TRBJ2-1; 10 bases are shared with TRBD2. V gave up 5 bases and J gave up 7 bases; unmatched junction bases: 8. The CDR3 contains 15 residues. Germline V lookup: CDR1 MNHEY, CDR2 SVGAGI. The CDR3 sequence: CASSPGTSAINEQFF. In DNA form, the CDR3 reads TGTGCCAGCAGTCCCGGGACTAGCGCTATTAATGAGCAGTTCTTC.

CDR3 region: CASSLVGGSYNEQFF. As DNA, the CDR3 is TGTGCCAGCAGCTTAGTCGGAGGCTCCTACAATGAGCAGTTCTTC. This sequence joins TRBV7-8 and TRBJ2-1; perhaps TRBD2 as D (5 bases). The V gene lost 1 base and the J gene lost 0 bases, with 7 bases spanning the gap. The germline V gene encodes CDR1 SGHVS and CDR2 FQNEAQ. The CDR3 is made up of 15 amino acids.

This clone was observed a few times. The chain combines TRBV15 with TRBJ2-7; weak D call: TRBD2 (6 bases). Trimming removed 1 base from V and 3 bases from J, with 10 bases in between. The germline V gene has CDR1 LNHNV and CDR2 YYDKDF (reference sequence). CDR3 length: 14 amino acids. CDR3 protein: CATSRGGGSYEQYF. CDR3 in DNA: TGTGCCACCAGCAGAGGAGGAGGGAGCTACGAGCAGTACTTC.

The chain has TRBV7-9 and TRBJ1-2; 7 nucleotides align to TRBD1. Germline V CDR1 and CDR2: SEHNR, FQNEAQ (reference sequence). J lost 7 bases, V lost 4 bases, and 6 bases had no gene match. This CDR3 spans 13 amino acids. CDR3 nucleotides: TGTGCCAGCAGCTCCGCAGGGGGTGCTGGCTACACCTTC. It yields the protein CASSSAGGAGYTF.

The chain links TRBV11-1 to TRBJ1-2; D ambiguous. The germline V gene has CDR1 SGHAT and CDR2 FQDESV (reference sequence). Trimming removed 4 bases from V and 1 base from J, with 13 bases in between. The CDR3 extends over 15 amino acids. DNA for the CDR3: TGTGCCAGCAGCTCCCTATCCACAGATAACTATGGCTACACCTTC. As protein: CASSSLSTDNYGYTF.

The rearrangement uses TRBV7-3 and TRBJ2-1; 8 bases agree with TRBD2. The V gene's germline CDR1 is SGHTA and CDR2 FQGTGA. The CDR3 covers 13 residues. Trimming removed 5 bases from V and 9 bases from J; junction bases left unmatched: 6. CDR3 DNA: TGTGCCAGCAGCCGGGCCCTAGCGGGTGAGCAGTTCTTC. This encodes CASSRALAGEQFF. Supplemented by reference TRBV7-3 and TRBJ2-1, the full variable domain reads GAGVSQTPSNKVTEKGKYVELRCDPISGHTALYWYRQSLGQGPEFLIYFQGTGAADDSGLPNDRFFAVRPEGSVSTLKIQRTERGDSAVYLCASSRALAGEQFFGPGTRLTVL.

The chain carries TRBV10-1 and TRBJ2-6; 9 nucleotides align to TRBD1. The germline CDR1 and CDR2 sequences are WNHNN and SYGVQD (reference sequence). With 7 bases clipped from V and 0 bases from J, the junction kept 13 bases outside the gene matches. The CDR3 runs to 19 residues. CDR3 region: CASTPNMGTGSSGANVLTF. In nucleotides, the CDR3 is TGCGCCAGCACCCCCAACATGGGGACAGGGAGCTCTGGGGCCAACGTCCTGACTTTC.

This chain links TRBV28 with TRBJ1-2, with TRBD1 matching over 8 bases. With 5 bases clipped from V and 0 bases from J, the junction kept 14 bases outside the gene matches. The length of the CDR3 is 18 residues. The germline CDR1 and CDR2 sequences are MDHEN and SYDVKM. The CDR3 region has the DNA TGTGCCAGCAGTGGCACATTCCTGAACAGGGGGTCTAACTATGGCTACACCTTC. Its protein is CASSGTFLNRGSNYGYTF.